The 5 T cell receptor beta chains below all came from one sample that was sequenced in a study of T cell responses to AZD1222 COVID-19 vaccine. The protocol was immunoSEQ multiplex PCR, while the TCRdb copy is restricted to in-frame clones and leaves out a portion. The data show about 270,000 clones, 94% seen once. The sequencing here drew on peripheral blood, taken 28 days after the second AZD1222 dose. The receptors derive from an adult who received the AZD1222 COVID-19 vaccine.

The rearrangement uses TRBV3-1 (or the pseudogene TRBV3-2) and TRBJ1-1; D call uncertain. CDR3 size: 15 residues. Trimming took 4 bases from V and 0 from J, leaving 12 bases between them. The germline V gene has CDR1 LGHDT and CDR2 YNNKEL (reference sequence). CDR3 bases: TGTGCCAGCAGCCCAGAGTTGGGGATGAACACTGAAGCTTTCTTT. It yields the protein CASSPELGMNTEAFF.

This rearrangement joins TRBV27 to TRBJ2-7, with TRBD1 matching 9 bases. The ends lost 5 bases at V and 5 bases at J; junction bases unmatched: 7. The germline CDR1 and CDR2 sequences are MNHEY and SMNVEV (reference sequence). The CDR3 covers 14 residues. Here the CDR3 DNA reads TGTGCCAGCAGTACAGGGGGCGCGAATGACGAGCAGTACTTC. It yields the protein CASSTGGANDEQYF.

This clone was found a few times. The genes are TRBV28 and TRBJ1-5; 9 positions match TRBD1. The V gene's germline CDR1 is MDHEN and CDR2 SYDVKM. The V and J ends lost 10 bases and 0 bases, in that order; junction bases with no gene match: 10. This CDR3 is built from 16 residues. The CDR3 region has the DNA TGTGCCACCTTACCGGGGACAGGGTATAGCAATCAGCCCCAGCATTTT. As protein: CATLPGTGYSNQPQHF.

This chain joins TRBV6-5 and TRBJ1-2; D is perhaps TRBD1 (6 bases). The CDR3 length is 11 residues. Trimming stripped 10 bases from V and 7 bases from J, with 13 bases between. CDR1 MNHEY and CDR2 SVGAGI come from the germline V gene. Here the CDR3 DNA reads TGTGCCACAGGGGAAGGTGGTGGCTACACCTTC. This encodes CATGEGGGYTF.

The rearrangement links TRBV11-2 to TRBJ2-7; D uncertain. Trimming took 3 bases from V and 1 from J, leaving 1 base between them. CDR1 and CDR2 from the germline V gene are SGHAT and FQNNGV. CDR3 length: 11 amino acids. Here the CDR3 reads CASSFSYEQYF. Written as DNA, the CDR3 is TGTGCCAGCAGCTTTTCCTACGAGCAGTACTTC.